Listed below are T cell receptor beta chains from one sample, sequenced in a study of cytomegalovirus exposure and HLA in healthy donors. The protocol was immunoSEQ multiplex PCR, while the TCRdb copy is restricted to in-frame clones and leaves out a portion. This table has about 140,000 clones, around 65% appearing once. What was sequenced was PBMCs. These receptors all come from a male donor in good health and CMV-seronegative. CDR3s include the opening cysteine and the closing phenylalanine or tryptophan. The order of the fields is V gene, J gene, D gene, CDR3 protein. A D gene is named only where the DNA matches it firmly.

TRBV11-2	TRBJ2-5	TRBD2	CASSRGLAAETQYF
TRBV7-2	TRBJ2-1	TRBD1	CASSLLTGTGFYNEQFF
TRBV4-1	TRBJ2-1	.	CASSQGGTYNEQFF
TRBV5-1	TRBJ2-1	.	CASSLELSPYNEQFF
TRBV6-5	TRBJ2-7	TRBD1	CASSWTGTYEQYF
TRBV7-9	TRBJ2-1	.	CASSLRLVLDEQFF
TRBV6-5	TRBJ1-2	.	CASSYQFPYGYTF
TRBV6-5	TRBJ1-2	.	CASSRGLDGRGGYTF
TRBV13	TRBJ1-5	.	CASTYVRLTGINQPQHF
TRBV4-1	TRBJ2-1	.	CASSQVDMGLSSYNEQFF
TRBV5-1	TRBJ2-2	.	CASSWTANTGELFF
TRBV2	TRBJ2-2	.	CASRWGGGELFF
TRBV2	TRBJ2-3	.	CASSEGAGTDTQYF
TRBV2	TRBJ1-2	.	CASFGEGRTNYGYTF
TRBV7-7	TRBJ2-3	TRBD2	CASSLGLAGAVDTQYF
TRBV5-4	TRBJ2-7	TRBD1	CASSPGVDRGGEQYF
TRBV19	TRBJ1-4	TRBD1	CASSGTATNEKLFF
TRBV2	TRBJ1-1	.	CASSEVFMNTEAFF
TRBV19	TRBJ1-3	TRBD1	CASSTPGGQGGNTIYF
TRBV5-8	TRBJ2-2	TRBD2	CASSLWGGSTGELFF
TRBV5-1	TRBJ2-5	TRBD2	CASSWRTSQETQYF
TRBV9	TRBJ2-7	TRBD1	CASSARDREGYEQYF
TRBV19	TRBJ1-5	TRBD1	CASSLDRAQPQHF
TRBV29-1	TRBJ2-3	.	CSVPVEPTDTQYF
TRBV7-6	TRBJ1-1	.	CASSSHPAGEAFF
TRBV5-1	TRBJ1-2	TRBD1	CASSLGDRIYGYTF
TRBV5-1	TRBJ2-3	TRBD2	CASSYQIPGLAGGSTDTQYF
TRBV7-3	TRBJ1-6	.	CASSPDRNSPLHF
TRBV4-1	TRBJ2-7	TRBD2	CASSQVLADYEQYF
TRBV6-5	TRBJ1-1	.	CASSYGQGETEAFF
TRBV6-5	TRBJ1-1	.	CASSYSSGGRDEAFF
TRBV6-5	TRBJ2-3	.	CASSSGSTDTQYF
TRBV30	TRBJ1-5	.	CAWSVRAGQPQHF
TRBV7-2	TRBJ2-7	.	CASSLRFSSYEQYF
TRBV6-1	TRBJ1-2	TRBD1	CASRIQGGSYGYTF
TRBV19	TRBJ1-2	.	CASSTSGGYTF
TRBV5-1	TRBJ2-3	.	CASSLGEAGWGSDTQYF
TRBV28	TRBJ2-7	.	CAASGAYEQYF
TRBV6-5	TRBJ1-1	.	CASSPPSRTGEAFF
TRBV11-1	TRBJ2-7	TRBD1	CASSGTGGSYEQYF
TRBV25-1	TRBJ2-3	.	CASSLSGHTQYF
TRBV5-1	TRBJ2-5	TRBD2	CASSPNTGTSGGAETQYF
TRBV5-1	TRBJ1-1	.	CASSPGQNTEAFF
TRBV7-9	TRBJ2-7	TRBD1	CASTPGQGAGEQYF